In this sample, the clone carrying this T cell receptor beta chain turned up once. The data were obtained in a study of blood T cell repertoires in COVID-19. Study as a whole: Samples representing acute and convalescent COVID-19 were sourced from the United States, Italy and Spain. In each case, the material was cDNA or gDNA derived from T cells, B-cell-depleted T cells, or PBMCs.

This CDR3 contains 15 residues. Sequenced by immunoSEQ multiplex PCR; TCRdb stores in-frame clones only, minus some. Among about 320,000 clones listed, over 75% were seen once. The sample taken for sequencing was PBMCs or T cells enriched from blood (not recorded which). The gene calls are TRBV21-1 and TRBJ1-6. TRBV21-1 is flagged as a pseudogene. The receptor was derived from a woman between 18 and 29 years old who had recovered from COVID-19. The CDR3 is CASSKARQGGAPLHF. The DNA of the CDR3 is TGTGCCAGCAGCAAAGCGCGGCAGGGAGGTGCACCCCTCCACTTT.